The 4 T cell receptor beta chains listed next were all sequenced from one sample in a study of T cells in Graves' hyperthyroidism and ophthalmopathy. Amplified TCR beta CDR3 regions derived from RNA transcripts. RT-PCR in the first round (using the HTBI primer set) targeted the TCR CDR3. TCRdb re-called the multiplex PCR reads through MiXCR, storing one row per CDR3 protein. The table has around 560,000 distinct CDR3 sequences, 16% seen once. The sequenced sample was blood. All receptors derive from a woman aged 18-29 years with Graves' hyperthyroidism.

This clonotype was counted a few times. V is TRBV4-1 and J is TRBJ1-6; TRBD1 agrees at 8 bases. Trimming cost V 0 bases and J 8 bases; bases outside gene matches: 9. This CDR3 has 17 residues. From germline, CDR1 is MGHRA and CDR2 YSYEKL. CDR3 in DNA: TGCGCCAGCAGCCAAGAAATAAGGGGACAGGCGTATTCACCCCTCCACTTT. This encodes CASSQEIRGQAYSPLHF.

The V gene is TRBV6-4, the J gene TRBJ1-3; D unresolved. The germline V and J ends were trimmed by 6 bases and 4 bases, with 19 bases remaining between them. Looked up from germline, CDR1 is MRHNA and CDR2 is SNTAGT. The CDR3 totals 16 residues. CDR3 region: CASSREPAGLGNTIYF. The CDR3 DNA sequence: TGTGCCAGCAGCAGAGAACCGGCGGGGTTAGGAAACACCATATATTTT.

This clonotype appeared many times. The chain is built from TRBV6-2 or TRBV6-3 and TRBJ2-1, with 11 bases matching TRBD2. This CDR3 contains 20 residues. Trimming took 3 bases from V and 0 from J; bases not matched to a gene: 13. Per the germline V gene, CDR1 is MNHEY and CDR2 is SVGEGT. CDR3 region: CASSYPSLAGGTSSYNEQFF. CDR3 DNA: TGTGCCAGCAGTTATCCTAGCCTAGCGGGGGGCACAAGCTCCTACAATGAGCAGTTCTTC.

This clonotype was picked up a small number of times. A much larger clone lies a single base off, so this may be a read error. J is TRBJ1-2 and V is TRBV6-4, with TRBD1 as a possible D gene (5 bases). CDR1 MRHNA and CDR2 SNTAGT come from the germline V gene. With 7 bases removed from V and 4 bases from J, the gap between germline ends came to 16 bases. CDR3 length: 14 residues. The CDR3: CASKLHGTGYGYTF. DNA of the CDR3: TGTGCCAGCAAGCTTCACGGGACGGGCTATGGCTACACCTTC.